Listed here are 18 T cell receptor beta chains from one sample, sequenced in a study of tumor-infiltrating lymphocytes in localized non-small cell lung cancer. Here immunoSEQ multiplex PCR was the method, and the copy in TCRdb shows in-frame clones only, minus some. The table lists 9,000 to 15,000 clones, approximately 70% of them singletons. Input material: uninvolved lung tissue not adjacent to the tumor. Receptors were obtained from a human donor with non-small cell lung cancer.

V gene TRBV19 combines with J gene TRBJ1-5; the match to TRBD1 covers 7 bases. CDR1 and CDR2 (germline): LNHDA, SQIVND (reference sequence). There are 16 residues in the CDR3. The V and J ends lost 3 bases and 3 bases, in that order; junction bases with no gene match: 8. The CDR3 protein is CASSMGRGLPNQPQHF. The CDR3 region has the DNA TGTGCCAGTAGTATGGGCAGGGGGTTACCCAATCAGCCCCAGCATTTT.

This chain uses TRBV4-2 with TRBJ2-1, with 8 bases fitting TRBD2. The CDR3 has 15 amino acids. Germline V gene lookup returns CDR1 LGHNA and CDR2 YNFKEQ. V lost 5 bases to trimming and J lost 6 bases; unmatched junction nucleotides: 9. The DNA for the CDR3 is TGTGCCAGCAGCAGGGCAAGCGGGAGTGGCAATGAGCAGTTCTTC. Its protein is CASSRASGSGNEQFF.

As DNA, the CDR3 is TGTGCCAGCATAAGGACAGGGAAGAACGAGCAGTACTTC. Translated, it gives CASIRTGKNEQYF. The V gene is TRBV21-1, the J gene TRBJ2-7; the table's D call, TRBD1, has no DNA check behind it. TRBV21-1 is tagged as a pseudogene. The CDR3 runs to 13 residues.

V gene TRBV19 combines with J gene TRBJ2-6; weak D call: TRBD2 (5 bases). Germline loops: CDR1 LNHDA, CDR2 SQIVND (reference sequence). This CDR3 comprises 15 residues. With 3 bases removed from V and 4 bases from J, the gap between germline ends came to 10 bases. For the CDR3, the DNA is TGTGCCAGTAGTATGGGGAGATCCGGGGCCAACGTCCTGACTTTC. As protein: CASSMGRSGANVLTF.

A few counts support this clone. This rearrangement joins TRBV9 to TRBJ1-4; 7 bases are a match to TRBD1. Per the germline V gene, CDR1 is SGDLS and CDR2 is YYNGEE. This CDR3 spans 15 amino acids. V lost 4 bases to trimming and J lost 5 bases; unmatched junction nucleotides: 8. CDR3 in amino acids: CASSPGGHSNEKLFF. The CDR3 region has the DNA TGTGCCAGCAGCCCAGGGGGACATTCGAATGAAAAACTGTTTTTT.

This chain links TRBV7-6 with TRBJ2-4; D unresolved. The CDR3 extends over 16 amino acids. Trimming shortened V by 5 bases and J by 1 base, and 15 bases separated the two germline ends. CDR1 and CDR2 (germline): SGHVS, FNYEAQ. The CDR3 DNA sequence: TGTGCCAGCAGCCCCGACGTACAAGGGGCCAAAAACATTCAGTACTTC. Translating it yields CASSPDVQGAKNIQYF.

This clone was detected only once. This chain connects TRBV19 to TRBJ2-3; D not certain. V dropped 2 bases and J dropped 1 base, with 13 bases sitting between them. The germline V gene encodes CDR1 LNHDA and CDR2 SQIVND (reference sequence). This CDR3 contains 16 residues. The CDR3 protein is CASSIMLDPRTDTQYF. The CDR3 DNA reads TGTGCCAGTAGTATAATGCTAGACCCTCGCACAGATACGCAGTATTTT.

By sample share, this clone is medium-sized. The chain combines TRBV5-6 with TRBJ2-5, with 7 bases aligning to TRBD1. CDR1 SGHDT and CDR2 YYEEEE come from the germline V gene. The CDR3 length is 15 residues. The junction had 11 bases not matched to a gene; V was cut back by 4 bases and J by 5 bases. In DNA, the CDR3 is TGTGCCAGCAGCGACCTAGGGGGCCTCCAGGAGACCCAGTACTTC. Translated, it gives CASSDLGGLQETQYF.

The gene calls are TRBV7-8 and TRBJ1-5, with a weak D call TRBD1 (5 bases). Per the germline V gene, CDR1 is SGHVS and CDR2 is FQNEAQ. This CDR3 has 17 residues. Trimming stripped 2 bases from V and 4 bases from J, with 18 bases between. Here the CDR3 DNA reads TGTGCCAGCAGCTTAAGGCCGCAACCAGACAGTAATCAGCCCCAGCATTTT. This codes for CASSLRPQPDSNQPQHF.

V is TRBV5-6 and J is TRBJ2-7; tentative D call: TRBD1 (5 bases). V lost 4 bases to trimming and J lost 4 bases, with 15 bases between them. The CDR3 totals 14 residues. Germline V CDR1 and CDR2: SGHDT, YYEEEE. The CDR3 nucleotides read TGTGCCAGCAGCAAAAGACAGATACCTTACGAGCAGTACTTC. This codes for CASSKRQIPYEQYF.

This sequence joins TRBV9 and TRBJ1-5; no reliable D call. Germline CDR1 and CDR2: SGDLS and YYNGEE. This CDR3 is built from 14 residues. V lost 0 bases, J lost 5 bases, and 9 bases lay in between. This CDR3 is CASSVGNGDQPQHF. As DNA, the CDR3 is TGTGCCAGCAGCGTAGGAAACGGAGATCAGCCCCAGCATTTT. The full variable domain, completed using reference TRBV9 and TRBJ1-5, is DSGVTQTPKHLITATGQRVTLRCSPRSGDLSVYWYQQSLDQGLQFLIQYYNGEERAKGNILERFSAQQFPDLHSELNLSSLELGDSALYFCASSVGNGDQPQHFGDGTRLSIL.

The V call is TRBV14, the J call TRBJ2-5, with unresolved D. Germline lookup yields CDR1 SGHDN and CDR2 FVKESK. This CDR3 is built from 14 residues. The V gene lost 1 base and the J gene lost 0 bases, with 6 bases spanning the gap. This CDR3 reads CASSQGLYQETQYF. The DNA of the CDR3 is TGTGCCAGCAGCCAAGGACTGTACCAAGAGACCCAGTACTTC.

The gene calls are TRBV10-3 and TRBJ2-3; unclear D gene. This CDR3 region has 13 residues. Trimming shortened V by 10 bases and J by 1 base, and 12 bases separated the two germline ends. The V gene's germline CDR1 is ENHRY and CDR2 SYGVKD. The CDR3 is CATEADRTDTQYF. In DNA, the CDR3 is TGTGCCACAGAGGCGGATCGCACAGATACGCAGTATTTT.

This chain uses TRBV11-2 with TRBJ2-6, with D possibly being TRBD1 (6 bases). The germline V gene encodes CDR1 SGHAT and CDR2 FQNNGV. The CDR3 spans 19 residues. The V end lost 3 bases, the J end lost 0 bases, and 18 bases lay between the germline ends. DNA of the CDR3: TGTGCCAGCAGCTTCCTTATCACCCAACAGGGCTCTGGGGCCAACGTCCTGACTTTC. Translation: CASSFLITQQGSGANVLTF.

This clone was detected a few times. This sequence joins TRBV7-2 and TRBJ2-7; a weak D match, TRBD1 (5 bases). The CDR3 is made up of 13 amino acids. V lost 7 bases and J lost 0, with 10 bases in between. The germline gives CDR1 SGHTA, CDR2 FQGNSA. The CDR3 coding sequence is TGTGCCAGCAAATACGACAGCTCCTACGAGCAGTACTTC. Amino acids: CASKYDSSYEQYF. The complete variable domain, with remaining parts taken from reference TRBV7-2 and TRBJ2-7, reads GAGVSQSPSNKVTEKGKDVELRCDPISGHTALYWYRQSLGQGLEFLIYFQGNSAPDKSGLPSDRFSAERTGGSVSTLTIQRTQQEDSAVYLCASKYDSSYEQYFGPGTRLTVT.

The rearrangement links TRBV6-9 to TRBJ2-7, with a tentative D call TRBD2 (5 bases). This CDR3 contains 15 residues. Germline loops: CDR1 MNHGY, CDR2 SVAAGI. Trimming removed 2 bases at V and 0 bases at J, with 11 bases between. CDR3 DNA: TGTGCCAGCAGTTATCCCCCGGGGTACTCCTACGAGCAGTACTTC. Protein: CASSYPPGYSYEQYF.

The gene calls are TRBV5-5 and TRBJ1-3; 8 bases align to TRBD1. CDR1 is SGHKS, CDR2 YYEKEE, per germline (reference sequence). The J segment lost 0 bases and the V segment lost 4 bases, leaving 3 bases of the junction unmatched. There are 15 residues in the CDR3. Here the CDR3 reads CASSRGQDSGNTIYF. CDR3 DNA: TGTGCCAGCAGCCGGGGACAGGACTCTGGAAACACCATATATTTT.

The rearrangement uses TRBV6-6 and TRBJ2-1, with 7 bases fitting TRBD2. V lost 2 bases to trimming and J lost 5 bases; unmatched junction nucleotides: 6. The CDR3 runs to 15 residues. The germline CDR1 and CDR2 sequences are MNHNY and SVGAGI (reference sequence). CDR3 in DNA: TGTGCCAGCAGTTACCCTGGCGGGAGTCACAATGAGCAGTTCTTC. This encodes CASSYPGGSHNEQFF.